A single T cell receptor beta chain is shown here with its context. This entry is derived from a study of blood T cell repertoires in COVID-19. About the research overall: Sites across the United States, Italy and Spain contributed samples from acute and convalescent COVID-19. From T cells, B-cell-depleted T cells, or PBMCs came the material, which was cDNA or gDNA.

How the authors handled the data: By means of reference gene primer amplification, nucleated cell counts were estimated. Assay: immunoSEQ multiplex PCR; the TCRdb copy retains only in-frame clones and omits some. That table furnishes V, J and clone size, whereas the DNA furnished D and trimming. The sample has about 55,000 clones, more than 85% seen once. V dropped 3 bases and J dropped 6 bases, with 8 bases sitting between them. This CDR3 spans 11 amino acids. Germline V lookup: CDR1 SQVTM, CDR2 ANQGSEA. The specimen sequenced was peripheral blood. The clonotype comes from a man aged 45-60 years with active COVID-19. This rearrangement joins TRBV29-1 to TRBJ1-2; D is possibly TRBD1 (5 bases). CDR3 in amino acids: CSVEEGHGYTF. CDR3 DNA sequence: TGCAGCGTTGAGGAGGGACATGGCTACACCTTC. Filled out from reference TRBV29-1 and TRBJ1-2, the complete variable domain reads SAVISQKPSRDICQRGTSLTIQCQVDSQVTMMFWYRQQPGQSLTLIATANQGSEATYESGFVIDKFPISRPNLTFSTLTVSNMSPEDSSIYLCSVEEGHGYTFGSGTRLTVV.